This T cell receptor (beta chain) was documented in a study of cytomegalovirus exposure and HLA in healthy donors. The study's findings and limits: In an earlier analysis, most TCR beta V segments were productive about 87% or about 30% of the time. Highly shared sequence variants in one cluster were likely a sequencing artifact.

In the PCR, 60 Vbeta and 13 Jbeta primers were used. Sequencing was performed with immunoSEQ multiplex PCR; in TCRdb, only in-frame clones are kept and a portion is missing. The table includes about 120,000 clones, 60% to 85% detected once. With regard to this clone: The antigen remains unidentified.

This TCR derives from a woman in her forties in good health and CMV-seropositive. Source material: PBMCs.

CDR3 loop: CASSGGPYEQYF. The CDR3, as DNA: TGTGCCAGCAGTGGGGGCCCCTACGAGCAGTACTTC. The V gene is TRBV6-1, the J gene TRBJ2-7, with D perhaps TRBD1 (5 bases). The CDR3 loop spans 12 amino acids. The V end lost 4 bases, the J end lost 2 bases, and 6 bases lay between the germline ends. The germline CDR1 and CDR2 sequences are MNHNS and SASEGT.